This passage covers 13 T cell receptor beta chains from one sample sequenced in a study of cytomegalovirus exposure and HLA in healthy donors. PCR amplification relied on 60 Vbeta primers (plus 13 Jbeta primers). Sequencing was performed with immunoSEQ multiplex PCR; in TCRdb, only in-frame clones are kept and a portion is missing. The sample has around 160,000 clones; approximately 88% are singletons. The sequencing input was PBMCs. These receptors were taken from a woman aged 18-29 years in good health and CMV-seronegative.

The chain has TRBV28 and TRBJ1-2; a weak D match, TRBD1 (5 bases). Germline V gene lookup returns CDR1 MDHEN and CDR2 SYDVKM. The CDR3 is 13 amino acids. The CDR3 sequence is CASEGFGNYGYTF. The CDR3 region has the DNA TGTGCTTCGGAGGGGTTTGGTAACTATGGCTACACCTTC.

The chain has TRBV2 and TRBJ2-5, with 10 positions matching TRBD1. The CDR3 totals 15 residues. From germline, CDR1 is SNHLY and CDR2 FYNNEI. V shed 2 bases, J shed 2 bases, and the junction held 2 bases outside the gene matches. The CDR3 nucleotides read TGTGCCAGCAGTGAACCGGGACAGGGGCAAGAGACCCAGTACTTC. It is translated as CASSEPGQGQETQYF.

The genes are TRBV9 and TRBJ2-7; 10 nucleotides agree with TRBD1. The CDR3 has 14 amino acids. Trimming cost V 4 bases and J 6 bases; bases outside gene matches: 7. CDR1 is SGDLS, CDR2 YYNGEE, per germline. Written as DNA, the CDR3 is TGTGCCAGCAGCCCCCGACAGGGGGCGGGCGAGCAGTACTTC. Its translation: CASSPRQGAGEQYF.

CDR3 sequence (DNA): TGTGCCAGCAGCGTAGGGGGAGCCTATGGCTACACCTTC. This sequence encodes CASSVGGAYGYTF. The chain carries TRBV9 and TRBJ1-2; D unresolved. The V gene's germline CDR1 is SGDLS and CDR2 YYNGEE. V lost 0 bases and J 4 bases, leaving 7 bases between the germline ends. CDR3 length equals 13 residues.

V is TRBV6-1 and J is TRBJ2-4, with 9 bases that match TRBD1. Germline loops: CDR1 MNHNS, CDR2 SASEGT. Trimming cost V 1 base and J 7 bases; bases outside gene matches: 17. The CDR3 covers 19 residues. The CDR3 bases are TGTGCCAGCAGTGAAGTCCCCTCGGGACAGGGTTCTGGTGGGAACATTCAGTACTTC. Protein: CASSEVPSGQGSGGNIQYF.

V gene TRBV29-1 combines with J gene TRBJ1-1; 7 bases line up with TRBD1. Germline V gene lookup returns CDR1 SQVTM and CDR2 ANQGSEA. The CDR3 has 14 residues. The V gene end was trimmed by 4 bases and the J gene end by 5 bases; junction bases not matched to a gene: 10. CDR3 protein: CSVGGGRGATEAFF. In DNA form, the CDR3 reads TGCAGCGTTGGTGGCGGCAGGGGGGCAACTGAAGCTTTCTTT.

This chain joins TRBV28 and TRBJ1-6; D gene unclear. The CDR3 has 14 amino acids. The V and J ends lost 8 bases and 1 base respectively, with 9 bases between them. The germline CDR1 and CDR2 sequences are MDHEN and SYDVKM. CDR3 nucleotides: TGTGCCAGCCACTGGGCGTCCTATAATTCACCCCTCCACTTT. Translating it yields CASHWASYNSPLHF.

The chain has TRBV5-6 and TRBJ2-2; possible D gene TRBD1, 6 bases. V was pared by 2 bases and J by 1 base, with 12 bases between. The CDR3 totals 16 residues. Germline-derived CDR1 and CDR2 are SGHDT and YYEEEE. In nucleotides, the CDR3 is TGTGCCAGCAGCTTAAGCGAACAGGGGAACACCGGGGAGCTGTTTTTT. Protein sequence: CASSLSEQGNTGELFF. Full variable domain (missing parts from reference TRBV5-6 and TRBJ2-2): DAGVTQSPTHLIKTRGQQVTLRCSPKSGHDTVSWYQQALGQGPQFIFQYYEEEERQRGNFPDRFSGHQFPNYSSELNVNALLLGDSALYLCASSLSEQGNTGELFFGEGSRLTVL.

The rearrangement joins TRBV5-1 to TRBJ2-3, with 11 bases matching TRBD2. The CDR3 length is 15 residues. V was clipped by 5 bases and J by 0 bases; unmatched bases: 2. Per the germline V gene, CDR1 is SGHRS and CDR2 is YFSETQ. The CDR3 bases are TGCGCCAGCAGACTAGCGGGGGAGAGCACAGATACGCAGTATTTT. Translated, it gives CASRLAGESTDTQYF.

The V and J genes are TRBV19 and TRBJ2-2; 9 nucleotides agree with TRBD1. The junction had 8 bases not matched to a gene; V was cut back by 6 bases and J by 0 bases. Germline CDR1 is LNHDA and CDR2 is SQIVND (reference sequence). CDR3 length: 17 amino acids. The CDR3 bases are TGTGCCAGTAGGTTACAGGGGGCCCTCGCGAACACCGGGGAGCTGTTTTTT. This sequence encodes CASRLQGALANTGELFF.

The chain combines TRBV5-1 with TRBJ1-5; 8 bases are a match to TRBD1. Trimming removed 4 bases from V and 1 base from J; junction bases left unmatched: 4. Per the germline V gene, CDR1 is SGHRS and CDR2 is YFSETQ. The CDR3 runs 15 residues. CDR3 sequence reads: CASSPGQGSNQPQHF. In DNA form, the CDR3 reads TGCGCCAGCAGCCCAGGACAGGGCAGCAATCAGCCCCAGCATTTT. Full variable domain (missing parts from reference TRBV5-1 and TRBJ1-5): KAGVTQTPRYLIKTRGQQVTLSCSPISGHRSVSWYQQTPGQGLQFLFEYFSETQRNKGNFPGRFSGRQFSNSRSEMNVSTLELGDSALYLCASSPGQGSNQPQHFGDGTRLSIL.

This clone was seen a few times. The chain couples TRBV30 to TRBJ1-6; D might be TRBD1 (6 bases). Germline CDR1 reads GTSNPN; CDR2 reads SVGIG (reference sequence). Trimming stripped 0 bases from V and 7 bases from J, with 10 bases between. The CDR3 extends over 14 amino acids. The DNA of the CDR3 is TGTGCCTGGAGTGTCACAGGGTCGAATTCACCCCTCCACTTT. Its translation is CAWSVTGSNSPLHF.

The V and J genes are TRBV5-8 and TRBJ1-5; 8 positions agree with TRBD1. This CDR3 region has 15 residues. CDR1 is SGHTS and CDR2 is YDEGEE in the germline V gene. V shed 5 bases, J shed 4 bases, and the junction held 8 bases outside the gene matches. The CDR3 DNA sequence: TGTGCCAGCAGACCGACAGGGGCAGGGAATCAGCCCCAGCATTTT. It yields the protein CASRPTGAGNQPQHF.